The rows below give T cell receptor beta chains drawn from one sample of a study of blood T cell repertoires in COVID-19. Repertoires were generated with immunoSEQ multiplex PCR, while TCRdb's copy carries only in-frame clones and drops some. The table lists fewer than 350,000 clones, roughly 93% of them singletons. Sequencing was performed on PBMCs or T cells enriched from blood (not recorded which). The receptors stem from a woman between 40 and 50 years old with acute COVID-19. The CDR3 runs from the conserved cysteine through the conserved F or W. The D gene is left open where the match is weak. Rows give clone size only sometimes, using once, few, many, or a class for an expanded clone.

v_gene	d_gene	abundance	j_gene	CDR3nt	CDR3aa
TRBV27	.	.	TRBJ2-5	TGTGCCAGCAGTTTTCTAGGAGAAGAGACCCAGTACTTC	CASSFLGEETQYF
TRBV6-1	TRBD2	once	TRBJ2-3	TGTGCCAGCAGTGAAACACCGGGGGGGCGTAGCACAGATACGCAGTATTTT	CASSETPGGRSTDTQYF
TRBV19	.	.	TRBJ2-1	TGTGCCAGTAGTTTGGGCCTGGGGCCATACAATGAGCAGTTCTTC	CASSLGLGPYNEQFF
TRBV7-9	TRBD1	.	TRBJ1-2	TGTGCCAGCAGCCCCTATACAGGGGTCTATGGCTACACCTTC	CASSPYTGVYGYTF
TRBV27	TRBD1	.	TRBJ1-1	TGTGCCAGCAAAGGGCAGGGGGCGGTGAACACTGAAGCTTTCTTT	CASKGQGAVNTEAFF
TRBV10-2	TRBD2	.	TRBJ2-1	TGCGCCAGCAAAGCGGGAGTCCCCTACAATGAGCAGTTCTTC	CASKAGVPYNEQFF
TRBV28	TRBD1	.	TRBJ1-2	TGTGCCAGCAGGGACAGGGTCTATGGCTACACCTTC	CASRDRVYGYTF
TRBV10-3	.	.	TRBJ1-2	TGTGCCATCAGAAGAGAAGTGAACTATGGCTACACCTTC	CAIRREVNYGYTF
TRBV5-1	.	.	TRBJ1-3	TGCGCCAGCAGCTCGGGTTTAGGTTCGGGATCTGGAAACACCATATATTTT	CASSSGLGSGSGNTIYF
TRBV11-3	TRBD1	.	TRBJ2-7	TGTGCCAGCACCTTACAGGGGATAACCTACGAGCAGTACTTC	CASTLQGITYEQYF
TRBV2	.	.	TRBJ1-2	TGTGCCAGCAGTGCGATAGAGGCTGGCTACACCTTC	CASSAIEAGYTF
TRBV9	TRBD2	.	TRBJ2-1	TGTGCCAGCAGCGTAGCAACTAGCGGGCGATTATACAATGAGCAGTTCTTC	CASSVATSGRLYNEQFF
TRBV6-5	.	.	TRBJ1-6	TGTGCCAGCCAGGAGGAGGGCTCCTATAATTCACCCCTCCACTTT	CASQEEGSYNSPLHF